The 3 T cell receptor beta chains reported below all come from one sample, sequenced in a study of identical twins. TCRdb called the 5' RACE reads again in MiXCR, with one record for every CDR3 protein. The sample lists 1.5 million to 2 million distinct CDR3 sequences, about 32% occurring once. Sequencing input: cord blood. These receptors originate from a newborn girl in good health.

This clonotype has more than one count but fewer than ten. The chain recombines TRBV28 with TRBJ2-1; D is uncertain. Trimming stripped 3 bases from V and 2 bases from J, with 11 bases between. Germline CDR1 reads MDHEN; CDR2 reads SYDVKM. CDR3 length: 15 residues. CDR3 coding DNA: TGTGCCAGCAGTTTCCCCCAGGAGACCTACAATGAGCAGTTCTTC. Residues: CASSFPQETYNEQFF.

Turning to this clonotype: A clone one base away is much larger, so this may be a read error. The DNA of the CDR3 is TGCAGCGTTAAGGGGATCTATGTGAATGAGCAGTACTTC. It encodes CSVKGIYVNEQYF. The V call is TRBV29-1, the J call TRBJ2-5, with TRBD1 as a possible D gene (5 bases). Germline CDR1 SQVTM, CDR2 ANQGSEA. The CDR3 is made up of 13 amino acids. The V and J ends lost 5 bases and 11 bases respectively, with 21 bases between them.

This clonotype was counted between two and nine times. The chain combines TRBV10-3 with TRBJ2-4; the D gene is possibly TRBD1 (6 bases). Between the trimmed V and J ends, which lost 10 bases and 0 bases, there was a span of 22 bases. The CDR3 consists of 17 residues. CDR1 ENHRY and CDR2 SYGVKD come from the germline V gene. The CDR3 DNA sequence: TGTGCCACCTTTTTTGATCAGGGGACCCTAGCCAAAAACATTCAGTACTTC. The encoded protein is CATFFDQGTLAKNIQYF.